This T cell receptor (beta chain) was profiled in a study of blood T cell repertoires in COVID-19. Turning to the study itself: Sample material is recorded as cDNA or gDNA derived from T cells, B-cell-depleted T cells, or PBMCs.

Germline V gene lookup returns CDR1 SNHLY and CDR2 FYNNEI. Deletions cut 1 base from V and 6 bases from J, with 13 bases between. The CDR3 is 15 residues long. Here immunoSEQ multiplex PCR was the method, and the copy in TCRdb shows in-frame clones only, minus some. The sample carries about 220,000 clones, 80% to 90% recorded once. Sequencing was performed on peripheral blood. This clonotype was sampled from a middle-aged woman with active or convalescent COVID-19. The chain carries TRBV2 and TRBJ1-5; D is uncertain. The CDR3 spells CASSEGRQFPQPQHF. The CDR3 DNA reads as TGTGCCAGCAGTGAAGGCAGGCAATTCCCTCAGCCCCAGCATTTT.